Presented here are 32 T cell receptor beta chains from one specimen sequenced in a study of cytomegalovirus exposure and HLA in healthy donors (dated by TCRdb to the late 2010s). To prepare the library, the immunoSEQ multiplex PCR assay was applied. A mixture of 60 forward primers for TCR Vbeta segments and 13 reverse primers for TCR Jbeta segments was used in the multiplex PCR. TCRdb limited this immuneACCESS table to in-frame rearrangements with V and J called. A share of clones is missing; checked studies link under half to unresolved V genes, and the rest is unexplained. This sample comprises about 120,000 clones, 78% of them detected only once. The leading ten clones occupy roughly 1.3% of the sample. The material sequenced was PBMCs. The receptors stem from a woman aged 25 to 39 in good health and CMV-seronegative.

This chain uses TRBV30 with TRBJ1-1; maybe TRBD1 (5 bases). CDR1 is GTSNPN and CDR2 is SVGIG in the germline V gene (reference sequence). Trimming cost V 2 bases and J 4 bases, with 11 bases left between them. This CDR3 spans 13 amino acids. The CDR3 spells CAWSPGGSTEAFF. The DNA for the CDR3 is TGTGCCTGGAGTCCCGGGGGGAGCACTGAAGCTTTCTTT.

This sequence joins TRBV29-1 and TRBJ1-2; 7 nucleotides match TRBD1. Germline V gene sequence: CDR1 SQVTM, CDR2 ANQGSEA. With V trimmed by 3 bases and J by 4 bases, 8 bases remained unmatched. CDR3 length equals 14 residues. The CDR3 sequence: CSVEGRGTAYGYTF. DNA of the CDR3: TGCAGCGTTGAGGGTCGTGGGACAGCCTATGGCTACACCTTC.

This chain uses TRBV6-6 with TRBJ1-4; D remains unclear. Per germline, CDR1 MNHNY and CDR2 SVGAGI (reference sequence). There are 16 residues in the CDR3. V was clipped by 1 base and J by 5 bases, with 14 bases between them. CDR3 in amino acids: CASSYWAKHRNEKLFF. As DNA, the CDR3 is TGTGCCAGCAGTTACTGGGCCAAACACCGAAATGAAAAACTGTTTTTT.

The genes are TRBV9 and TRBJ2-7, with D perhaps TRBD2 (6 bases). Germline assignment: CDR1 SGDLS and CDR2 YYNGEE. This CDR3 is built from 15 residues. With 0 bases removed from V and 0 bases from J, the gap between germline ends came to 10 bases. DNA for the CDR3: TGTGCCAGCAGCGTAGCTAGCGCGAGCTCCTACGAGCAGTACTTC. Translated, it gives CASSVASASSYEQYF.

This clone was observed once. The chain links TRBV20-1 to TRBJ2-7, with a weak D call TRBD1 (6 bases). The germline V gene encodes CDR1 DFQATT and CDR2 SNEGSKA (reference sequence). V lost 6 bases and J lost 6, with 12 bases in between. This CDR3 is built from 11 residues. In DNA form, the CDR3 reads TGCAGTGCCACACAGGGTTTCGAGCAGTACTTC. It is translated as CSATQGFEQYF.

The rearrangement links TRBV7-9 to TRBJ2-7, with TRBD2 matching 12 bases. Trimming cost V 4 bases and J 4 bases; bases outside gene matches: 8. Germline CDR1 reads SEHNR; CDR2 reads FQNEAQ (reference sequence). The CDR3 length is 16 residues. CDR3 sequence (DNA): TGTGCCAGCAGCTCCTTGACTAGCGGGAGCACTTACGAGCAGTACTTC. Encoded protein: CASSSLTSGSTYEQYF.

V and J are TRBV5-4 and TRBJ2-7; 11 bases are a match to TRBD2. J gave up 6 bases and V 5 bases, and 16 bases lay outside the gene matches. The CDR3 spans 17 residues. Germline-derived CDR1 and CDR2 are SGHNT and YYREEE (reference sequence). The CDR3 DNA follows: TGTGCCAGCAGTCCAGGGACTAGCGGCGGGCGTCTTGTCGAGCAGTACTTC. Translated: CASSPGTSGGRLVEQYF.

Points on this clone: Other DNA sequences in this specimen translate into the identical CDR3. This rearrangement joins TRBV27 to TRBJ2-1; D ambiguous. The germline gives CDR1 MNHEY, CDR2 SMNVEV (reference sequence). CDR3 length: 13 residues. Between the trimmed V and J ends, which lost 6 bases and 0 bases, there was a span of 6 bases. The CDR3 nucleotides read TGTGCCAGCAGCCGTAGCTCCTACAATGAGCAGTTCTTC. Amino acid sequence: CASSRSSYNEQFF.

This clone came up once. V and J are TRBV10-3 and TRBJ2-1, with D possibly TRBD2 on 5 matching bases. The V and J ends lost 4 bases and 4 bases respectively, with 11 bases between them. CDR1 and CDR2 from the germline V gene are ENHRY and SYGVKD. This CDR3 region has 14 residues. CDR3 coding DNA: TGTGCCATCAGTGTTGATCGGGATTACAATGAGCAGTTCTTC. It translates to CAISVDRDYNEQFF.

The sample holds one count of this clone. The chain is built from TRBV19 and TRBJ2-7; TRBD1 matches 7 bases. The germline V gene has CDR1 LNHDA and CDR2 SQIVND (reference sequence). The length of the CDR3 is 15 residues. V lost 3 bases to trimming and J lost 0 bases; unmatched junction nucleotides: 5. The DNA for the CDR3 is TGTGCCAGTAGTATTGTGGGACAGAGCTCCTACGAGCAGTACTTC. Encoded protein: CASSIVGQSSYEQYF.

The chain couples TRBV28 to TRBJ2-1; D is uncertain. Germline V gives CDR1 MDHEN, CDR2 SYDVKM. V was trimmed by 2 bases and J by 0 bases, leaving 5 bases between them. The CDR3 spans 14 residues. This chain's CDR3 is CASSLTGSYNEQFF. CDR3 nucleotides: TGTGCCAGCAGTTTAACGGGCTCCTACAATGAGCAGTTCTTC.

The V and J genes are TRBV7-2 and TRBJ2-5; the match to TRBD2 covers 8 bases. The J call may be incorrect, as the DNA end agrees better with TRBJ2-7. The CDR3 is made up of 13 amino acids. The V gene's germline CDR1 is SGHTA and CDR2 FQGNSA. In nucleotides, the CDR3 is TGTGCCAGCAGCCAATGGACTAGCTCCGAGCAGTACTTC. Amino acid sequence: CASSQWTSSEQYF.

This clone was recorded a few times. The chain couples TRBV7-2 to TRBJ2-1; D is possibly TRBD1 (6 bases). Germline-derived CDR1 and CDR2 are SGHTA and FQGNSA. The CDR3 length is 15 residues. Trimming removed 3 bases from V and 0 bases from J, with 9 bases in between. This CDR3 is CASSLQGPSYNEQFF. As DNA, the CDR3 is TGTGCCAGCAGCTTGCAGGGGCCCTCCTACAATGAGCAGTTCTTC.

The rearrangement uses TRBV30 and TRBJ2-7; 7 positions match TRBD1. Germline V gene lookup returns CDR1 GTSNPN and CDR2 SVGIG (reference sequence). The junction had 5 bases not matched to a gene; V was cut back by 0 bases and J by 6 bases. The CDR3 loop spans 13 amino acids. Here the CDR3 DNA reads TGTGCCTGGAGTGTTACAGGGGCGGCCGAGCAGTACTTC. Translation gives CAWSVTGAAEQYF.

This chain uses TRBV6-5 with TRBJ1-5; D perhaps matches TRBD1 (6 bases). V lost 5 bases and J lost 1, with 9 bases in between. Looked up from germline, CDR1 is MNHEY and CDR2 is SVGAGI. This CDR3 comprises 14 residues. The CDR3 DNA follows: TGTGCCAGCAGTAGGACAGCGAGCAATCAGCCCCAGCATTTT. Its protein is CASSRTASNQPQHF.

In this sample, this clone turned up a few times. The chain uses TRBV4-2 and TRBJ1-2; D gene uncertain. This CDR3 has 16 amino acids. Between the trimmed V and J ends, which lost 0 bases and 8 bases, there was a span of 19 bases. Germline CDR1 and CDR2: LGHNA and YNFKEQ. The CDR3 DNA reads TGTGCCAGCAGCCAAGAAATTGGAGGGAGAAGGCTGGGCTACACCTTC. This codes for CASSQEIGGRRLGYTF.

The V gene is TRBV19, the J gene TRBJ2-1; 10 nucleotides match TRBD2. Germline CDR1 LNHDA, CDR2 SQIVND (reference sequence). The CDR3 sequence is 13 residues long. With 10 bases clipped from V and 9 bases from J, the junction kept 9 bases outside the gene matches. This CDR3 reads CATAGGPVGEQFF. CDR3 sequence (DNA): TGTGCCACAGCGGGAGGGCCCGTGGGTGAGCAGTTCTTC.

The table lists this clone with a few counts. The chain's CDR3 is CASSDATGLNTEAFF. The CDR3, as DNA: TGTGCCAGCAGCGACGCGACAGGGTTGAACACTGAAGCTTTCTTT. V gene TRBV9 combines with J gene TRBJ1-1, with 7 bases identical to TRBD1. The trim removed 3 bases at V and 0 bases at J, leaving 5 bases unmatched. Germline V gene lookup returns CDR1 SGDLS and CDR2 YYNGEE. The CDR3 sequence is 15 residues long.

The chain recombines TRBV5-1 with TRBJ2-1, with D possibly being TRBD2 (5 bases). The CDR3 runs 14 residues. Trimming removed 2 bases at V and 3 bases at J, with 9 bases between. Germline assignment: CDR1 SGHRS and CDR2 YFSETQ. The CDR3 region has the DNA TGCGCCAGCAGCTTTTTCGGGAACTACAATGAGCAGTTCTTC. Encoded protein: CASSFFGNYNEQFF.

The chain couples TRBV13 to TRBJ2-7; 7 nucleotides line up with TRBD2. CDR1 and CDR2 (germline): PRHDT, FYEKMQ (reference sequence). Trimming removed 3 bases from V and 2 bases from J; junction bases left unmatched: 4. The CDR3 runs 14 residues. The CDR3 here is CASSFSGLTYEQYF. In DNA form, the CDR3 reads TGTGCCAGCAGCTTTAGCGGGCTAACCTACGAGCAGTACTTC.

The rearrangement uses TRBV6-5 and TRBJ2-3; 10 positions match TRBD1. Germline trimming cut 2 bases from V and 4 bases from J; bases unmatched to any gene: 3. This CDR3 comprises 15 residues. Germline V lookup: CDR1 MNHEY, CDR2 SVGAGI. As DNA, the CDR3 is TGTGCCAGCAGTTACGGGACAGGGGATTCAGATACGCAGTATTTT. Residues: CASSYGTGDSDTQYF.

This chain links TRBV4-2 with TRBJ2-7, with a weak D call TRBD2 (6 bases). CDR3 size: 16 residues. Trimming left V 1 base short and J 0 bases short, with 13 bases between. The germline gives CDR1 LGHNA, CDR2 YNFKEQ. This CDR3 is CASSQALGGTSYEQYF. CDR3 DNA sequence: TGTGCCAGCAGCCAAGCCTTAGGCGGGACCTCCTACGAGCAGTACTTC.

J is TRBJ2-7 and V is TRBV19; tentatively, D is TRBD1 (5 bases). The CDR3 has 13 residues. V lost 2 bases, J lost 7 bases, and 12 bases lay in between. Germline CDR1 reads LNHDA; CDR2 reads SQIVND (reference sequence). CDR3 DNA: TGTGCCAGTAGTATACAGGGAACGGAGGAGCAGTACTTC. Translated, it gives CASSIQGTEEQYF.

V usage is TRBV2 and J usage is TRBJ2-7; TRBD2 matches 12 bases. V was clipped by 4 bases and J by 2 bases; unmatched bases: 12. There are 18 residues in the CDR3. CDR1 and CDR2 (germline): SNHLY, FYNNEI. CDR3 DNA: TGTGCCAGCAGTGTCAAAAGAAGGACTAGCGGGAAACCCTACGAGCAGTACTTC. Translating it yields CASSVKRRTSGKPYEQYF.

J is TRBJ2-7 and V is TRBV19; 9 bases map to TRBD1. The CDR3 spans 14 residues. Germline CDR1 LNHDA, CDR2 SQIVND (reference sequence). With 10 bases clipped from V and 3 bases from J, the junction kept 10 bases outside the gene matches. The CDR3 here is CATAPGQGGYEQYF. The CDR3 DNA sequence: TGTGCCACCGCACCGGGACAGGGAGGCTACGAGCAGTACTTC.

The rearrangement uses TRBV7-2 and TRBJ1-2; D perhaps matches TRBD1 (6 bases). Germline lookup yields CDR1 SGHTA and CDR2 FQGNSA. The CDR3 has 15 amino acids. Trimming left V 1 base short and J 2 bases short, with 11 bases between. This CDR3 is CASSLEGGPNYGYTF. In nucleotides, the CDR3 is TGTGCCAGCAGCTTAGAGGGGGGGCCCAACTATGGCTACACCTTC.

The genes are TRBV28 and TRBJ2-7, with no clear D. The CDR3 totals 13 residues. Trimming pared 2 bases from V and 6 bases from J, leaving 11 bases between. Per the germline V gene, CDR1 is MDHEN and CDR2 is SYDVKM. The CDR3 reads CASSLGSLAEQYF. The CDR3, as DNA: TGTGCCAGCAGTTTAGGGTCCTTAGCCGAGCAGTACTTC.

The sample holds a few counts of this clone. The chain carries TRBV5-1 and TRBJ1-1; 7 bases agree with TRBD1. CDR3 length equals 12 residues. Per germline, CDR1 SGHRS and CDR2 YFSETQ. V was pared by 3 bases and J by 6 bases, with 2 bases of the junction left unmatched. This CDR3 is CASSSQGAEAFF. The CDR3 DNA sequence: TGCGCCAGCAGCTCGCAGGGGGCTGAAGCTTTCTTT.

This clone was recorded only once. The rearrangement links TRBV6-5 to TRBJ1-6, with no clear D. Germline-derived CDR1 and CDR2 are MNHEY and SVGAGI. Trimming removed 0 bases at V and 1 base at J, with 7 bases between. The CDR3 extends over 16 amino acids. This CDR3 reads CASSYSPLSYNSPLHF. The CDR3 DNA is TGTGCCAGCAGTTACTCCCCTCTGTCCTATAATTCACCCCTCCACTTT.

This chain connects TRBV30 to TRBJ2-3, with 10 bases fitting TRBD1. Per the germline V gene, CDR1 is GTSNPN and CDR2 is SVGIG (reference sequence). J was trimmed by 0 bases and V by 5 bases; bases with no gene match: 5. There are 15 residues in the CDR3. CDR3 sequence reads: CAWGGTGVSTDTQYF. The CDR3 nucleotides read TGTGCCTGGGGGGGGACAGGGGTAAGCACAGATACGCAGTATTTT.

This clone occurred once. The chain joins TRBV5-8 to TRBJ2-7, with a weak D call TRBD2 (6 bases). This CDR3 is built from 19 residues. Between the trimmed V and J ends, which lost 4 bases and 0 bases, there was a span of 26 bases. Germline V lookup: CDR1 SGHTS, CDR2 YDEGEE. The CDR3 DNA reads TGTGCCAGCAGCATTGGCGCGTTAATAGCGGAGGGGAGCTCCTACGAGCAGTACTTC. Its protein product is CASSIGALIAEGSSYEQYF.

A few counts support this clone. V gene TRBV7-9 combines with J gene TRBJ1-1, with a tentative D call TRBD1 (5 bases). With 0 bases removed from V and 5 bases from J, the gap between germline ends came to 13 bases. The CDR3 spans 15 residues. Looked up from germline, CDR1 is SEHNR and CDR2 is FQNEAQ (reference sequence). Here the CDR3 reads CASSLAHIRGTEAFF. The CDR3 nucleotides read TGTGCCAGCAGCTTAGCGCACATAAGGGGAACTGAAGCTTTCTTT.